This entry concerns a single T cell receptor (beta chain). This record belongs to a study of T cells in Graves' hyperthyroidism and ophthalmopathy. It was RNA transcripts that yielded the amplified TCR beta CDR3 regions. The HTBI primer set drove a first-round RT-PCR of the TCR CDR3. TCRdb re-called the multiplex PCR reads through MiXCR, storing one row per CDR3 protein. The sample yields about 210,000 distinct CDR3 sequences, roughly 15% seen once. CDR1 is MNHEY and CDR2 is SMNVEV in the germline V gene (reference sequence). This CDR3 spans 16 amino acids. Unmatched junction bases numbered 7, after V lost 1 base and J lost 4 bases.

This chain joins TRBV27 and TRBJ2-7; 10 nucleotides match TRBD2. The source material was blood. The sequence was collected from a man aged 50 or older with Graves' hyperthyroidism. CDR3 sequence (DNA): TGTGCCAGCAGTTTATTAGCGGGAGGCCCCTCATACGAGCAGTACTTC. Translation gives CASSLLAGGPSYEQYF.